The T cell receptor (beta chain) under discussion was sequenced for a study of Ad26.COV2.S vaccination and SARS-CoV-2 variants. The overall study: Donor was in the COV1001 Ad26.COV2.S trial arm. Intramuscular Ad26.COV2.S doses were given once or twice, 56 days apart. Points from the study as a whole: From the TCR breadth and depth analyses, total T cell responses may have been underestimated.

The CDR3 has 16 amino acids. V lost 4 bases and J lost 5; bases outside the gene matches: 9. The germline V gene has CDR1 SGHTA and CDR2 FQGTGA. Treatment in this sample: 19 received Ad26.COV2.S at low or high dose, single or two shots; several received placebo; per-sample allocation not given. Sample collection was performed on day 63 after the first vaccine or placebo injection. Repertoires were generated with immunoSEQ multiplex PCR, while TCRdb's copy carries only in-frame clones and drops some. The sample consists of nearly 400,000 clones, about 88% of them appearing once. As for this clone: Antigen unknown.

The material sequenced was peripheral blood, taken in a trial of Ad26.COV2.S vaccine versus placebo. The TCR comes from a person between 18 and 60 years old who received the Ad26.COV2.S COVID-19 vaccine or a placebo. The chain links TRBV7-3 to TRBJ2-1, with 9 bases that match TRBD1. Here the CDR3 reads CASSSRPGQGNNEQFF. CDR3 nucleotide sequence: TGTGCCAGCAGCTCGCGGCCGGGACAGGGTAACAATGAGCAGTTCTTC.